A selection of T cell receptor beta chains follows, all from one sample in a study of shared clonotypes between healthy human individuals. The protocol was immunoSEQ multiplex PCR, while the TCRdb copy is restricted to in-frame clones and leaves out a portion. The sample records about 1 million clones, roughly 70% being singletons. Sequences were obtained from memory CD4+ T cells sorted from blood. These receptors were obtained from a man between 18 and 29 years old in good health. Both conserved end residues are part of each CDR3. Fields, in order: J gene, clone size, D gene, V gene, CDR3 protein, CDR3 DNA. A D gene is named only where the DNA matches it firmly. Some rows mark clone size as missing; the rest say once, few, many or name a class of expanded clone.

J: TRBJ1-3
size: once
D: -
V: TRBV6-1
CDR3: CASTTRTGSGNTIYF
DNA: TGTGCCAGCACCACCCGCACGGGGTCCGGAAACACCATATATTTT

J: TRBJ2-1
size: -
D: TRBD2
V: TRBV11-2
CDR3: CASSSRTSGEQFF
DNA: TGTGCCAGCAGTTCGAGGACTAGCGGAGAGCAGTTCTTC

J: TRBJ2-5
size: -
D: -
V: TRBV5-1
CDR3: CASSLAVGQQETQYF
DNA: TGCGCCAGCAGCTTGGCCGTTGGGCAGCAAGAGACCCAGTACTTC

J: TRBJ2-1
size: -
D: -
V: TRBV6-6
CDR3: CASSPARNNEQFF
DNA: TGTGCCAGCAGTCCCGCTAGGAACAATGAGCAGTTCTTC

J: TRBJ1-6
size: -
D: TRBD1
V: TRBV9
CDR3: CASSDQGVNNSPLHF
DNA: TGTGCCAGCAGCGACCAGGGGGTCAATAATTCACCCCTCCACTTT

J: TRBJ2-3
size: few
D: -
V: TRBV2
CDR3: CASSSQATDTQYF
DNA: TGTGCCAGCAGTTCCCAGGCCACAGATACGCAGTATTTT

J: TRBJ1-5
size: -
D: -
V: TRBV9
CDR3: CASSVGNGQQPQHF
DNA: TGTGCCAGCAGCGTAGGGAATGGGCAACAGCCCCAGCATTTT

J: TRBJ1-1
size: few
D: TRBD1
V: TRBV6-1
CDR3: CASRGQVGNTEAFF
DNA: TGTGCCAGCAGAGGACAGGTGGGGAACACTGAAGCTTTCTTT

J: TRBJ1-1
size: -
D: -
V: TRBV19
CDR3: CASFRSRLNTEAFF
DNA: TGTGCCAGTTTTCGTAGCCGTTTGAACACTGAAGCTTTCTTT

J: TRBJ2-2
size: -
D: TRBD1
V: TRBV5-6
CDR3: CASSLEGATTGELFF
DNA: TGTGCCAGCAGCTTGGAGGGGGCGACAACCGGGGAGCTGTTTTTT

J: TRBJ1-4
size: -
D: -
V: TRBV27
CDR3: CASRATGTTNEKLFF
DNA: TGTGCCAGCAGAGCCACAGGGACAACTAATGAAAAACTGTTTTTT